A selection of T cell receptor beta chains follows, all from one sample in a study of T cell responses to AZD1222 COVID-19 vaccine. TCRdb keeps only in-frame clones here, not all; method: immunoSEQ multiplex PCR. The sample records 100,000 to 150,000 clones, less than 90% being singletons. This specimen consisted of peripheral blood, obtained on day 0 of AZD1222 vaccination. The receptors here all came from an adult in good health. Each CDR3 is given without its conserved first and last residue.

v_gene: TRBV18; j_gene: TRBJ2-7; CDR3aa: ASSPPGGGTWHEQY
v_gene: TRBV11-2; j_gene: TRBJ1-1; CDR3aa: ASSADRDTMNTEAF
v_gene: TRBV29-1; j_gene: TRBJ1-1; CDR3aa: SAAGGPNTEAF
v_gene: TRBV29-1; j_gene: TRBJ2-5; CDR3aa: SVLTDRSQGETQY
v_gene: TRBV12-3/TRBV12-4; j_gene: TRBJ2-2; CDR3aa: ASERRAGELF
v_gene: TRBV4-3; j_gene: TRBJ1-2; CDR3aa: ASSQNRGDYGYT
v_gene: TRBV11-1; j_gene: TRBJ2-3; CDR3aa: ASSSWGSAFTDTQY
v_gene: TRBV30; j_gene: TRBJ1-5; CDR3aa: AWSRRGTGGHSNQPQH
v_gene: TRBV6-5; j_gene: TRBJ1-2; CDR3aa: ASSLGQKDGYT
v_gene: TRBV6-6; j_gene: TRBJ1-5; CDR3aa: ASRAKTGVSNQPQH
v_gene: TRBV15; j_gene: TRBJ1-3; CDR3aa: ATSSPGGVSGNTIY
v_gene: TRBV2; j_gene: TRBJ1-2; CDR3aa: ASSERGLRDYGYT
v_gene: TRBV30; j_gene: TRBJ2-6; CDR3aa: AWSAGSSGANVLT
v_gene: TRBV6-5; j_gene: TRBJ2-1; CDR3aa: ASSYDAGNEQF
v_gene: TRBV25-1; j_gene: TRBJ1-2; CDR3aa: ASSPQGAYGYT
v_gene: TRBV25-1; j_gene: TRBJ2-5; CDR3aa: ASSESPTNQETQY